This T cell receptor (beta chain) was documented in a study of neurological immune-mediated disorders. Volunteers from a blood bank in Maryland, USA, constituted the healthy controls. Unsorted libraries came from 2 million PBMCs stored at -80 °C. This clonotype was counted ten times or more. The V and J ends lost 6 bases and 7 bases respectively, with 4 bases between them. The CDR3 totals 10 residues. TCRdb re-derived calls from the 5' RACE reads in MiXCR, one entry per CDR3 protein. The sample has about 35,000 distinct CDR3 sequences, about 7% seen once. This chain joins TRBV12-3 or TRBV12-4 and TRBJ2-1, with D hard to call. The sequence came from a woman between 40 and 55 years old in good health. Input material: PBMCs. CDR3 loop: CASRRNEQFF. As DNA, the CDR3 is TGTGCCAGCAGGCGAAATGAGCAGTTCTTC.